Below, one TCR beta chain is given with its context. The germline V gene encodes CDR1 SGHVS and CDR2 FNYEAQ. The J segment lost 1 base and the V segment lost 2 bases, leaving 7 bases of the junction unmatched. The CDR3 is made up of 16 amino acids. Some clones are missing from TCRdb's copy, which holds only in-frame ones; the method was immunoSEQ multiplex PCR. The sample includes some 76,000 clones, roughly 91% of them seen just once. This sample is drawn from a study of T cell changes during pregnancy in multiple sclerosis. Sequenced here: CD4+ T cells from peripheral blood mononuclear cells, sampled after pregnancy. This receptor was taken from a female donor with multiple sclerosis, enrolled in a pregnancy study. The chain combines TRBV7-6 with TRBJ2-7, with 8 bases aligning to TRBD1. The CDR3 reads CASSLLSDRASYEQYF. In nucleotides, the CDR3 is TGTGCCAGCAGCTTACTATCGGACAGGGCTTCCTACGAGCAGTACTTC.